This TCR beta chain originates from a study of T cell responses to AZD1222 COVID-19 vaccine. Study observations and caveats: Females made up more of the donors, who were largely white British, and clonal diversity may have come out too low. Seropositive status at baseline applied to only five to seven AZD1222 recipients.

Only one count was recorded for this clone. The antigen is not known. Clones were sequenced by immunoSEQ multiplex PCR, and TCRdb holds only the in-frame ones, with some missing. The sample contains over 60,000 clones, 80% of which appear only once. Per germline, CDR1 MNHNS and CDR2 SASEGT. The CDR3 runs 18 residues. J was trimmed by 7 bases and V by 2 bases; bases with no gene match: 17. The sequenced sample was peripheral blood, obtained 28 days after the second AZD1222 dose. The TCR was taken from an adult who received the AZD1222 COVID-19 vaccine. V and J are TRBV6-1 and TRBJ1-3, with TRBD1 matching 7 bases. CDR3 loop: CASSERFKIPRGGNTIYF. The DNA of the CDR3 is TGTGCCAGCAGTGAACGTTTTAAGATTCCCAGGGGGGGGAACACCATATATTTT.